This T cell receptor beta chain was captured in a study of PD-1 blockade in mismatch repair-deficient tumors. TCRdb's copy holds only in-frame clones and misses some; the assay was immunoSEQ multiplex PCR. The table has some 120,000 clones, about 85% seen once. Germline V gene sequence: CDR1 MNHEY, CDR2 SVGAGI. Deletions cut 2 bases from V and 4 bases from J, with 11 bases between. The CDR3 has 14 amino acids. This specimen was peripheral blood, taken 44 weeks after starting pembrolizumab. V is TRBV6-5 and J is TRBJ1-2; D is unresolved. The sequence came from an adult with mismatch repair-deficient cancer. The CDR3 region is CASSYRDIGYGYTF. For the CDR3, the DNA is TGTGCCAGCAGTTACAGGGATATCGGCTATGGCTACACCTTC.